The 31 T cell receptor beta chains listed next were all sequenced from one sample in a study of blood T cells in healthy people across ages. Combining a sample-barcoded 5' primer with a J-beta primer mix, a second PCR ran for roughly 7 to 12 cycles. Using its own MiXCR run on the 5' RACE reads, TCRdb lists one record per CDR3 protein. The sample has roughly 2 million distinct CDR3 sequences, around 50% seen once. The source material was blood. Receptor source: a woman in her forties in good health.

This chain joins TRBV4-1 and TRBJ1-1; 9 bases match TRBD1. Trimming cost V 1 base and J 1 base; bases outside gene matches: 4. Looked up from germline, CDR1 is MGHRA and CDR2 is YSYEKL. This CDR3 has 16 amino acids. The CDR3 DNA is TGCGCCAGCAGCCAAGGAGTACAGGGGGCGAACACTGAAGCTTTCTTT. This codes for CASSQGVQGANTEAFF.

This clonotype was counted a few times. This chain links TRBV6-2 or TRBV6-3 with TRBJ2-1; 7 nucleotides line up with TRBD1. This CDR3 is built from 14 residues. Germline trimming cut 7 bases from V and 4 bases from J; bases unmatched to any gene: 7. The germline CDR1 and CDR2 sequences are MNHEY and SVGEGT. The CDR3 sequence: CASIKGTAYNEQFF. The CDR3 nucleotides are TGTGCCAGCATCAAGGGGACAGCTTACAATGAGCAGTTCTTC.

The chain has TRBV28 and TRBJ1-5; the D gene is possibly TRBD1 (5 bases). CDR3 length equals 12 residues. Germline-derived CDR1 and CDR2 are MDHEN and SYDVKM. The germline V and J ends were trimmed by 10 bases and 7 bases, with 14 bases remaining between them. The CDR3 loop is CANAGRDQPQHF. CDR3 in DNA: TGTGCCAACGCCGGTAGGGACCAGCCCCAGCATTTT.

In DNA form, the CDR3 reads TGTGCCAGCAGTTCTAGTATCCCCTACAATGAGCAGTTCTTC. The encoded protein is CASSSSIPYNEQFF. This chain connects TRBV6-5 to TRBJ2-1, with unresolved D. The germline V and J ends were trimmed by 4 bases and 2 bases, with 9 bases remaining between them. From germline, CDR1 is MNHEY and CDR2 SVGAGI. The CDR3 is 14 residues long.

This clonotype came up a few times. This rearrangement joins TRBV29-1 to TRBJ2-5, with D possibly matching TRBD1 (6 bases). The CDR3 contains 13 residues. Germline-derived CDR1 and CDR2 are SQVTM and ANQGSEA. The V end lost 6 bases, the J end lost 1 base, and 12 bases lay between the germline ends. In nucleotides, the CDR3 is TGCAGCGTCGCTGACAGGATCCAAGAGACCCAGTACTTC. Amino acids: CSVADRIQETQYF.

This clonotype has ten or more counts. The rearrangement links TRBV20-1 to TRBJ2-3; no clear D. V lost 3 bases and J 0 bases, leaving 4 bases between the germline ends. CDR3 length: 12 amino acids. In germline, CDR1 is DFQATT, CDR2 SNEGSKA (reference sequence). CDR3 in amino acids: CSARASTDTQYF. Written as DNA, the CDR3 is TGCAGTGCTAGGGCTAGCACAGATACGCAGTATTTT.

The CDR3 loop is CASSLARKTSGDSYEQYF. CDR3 coding DNA: TGTGCCAGCAGCTTAGCGCGAAAGACTAGCGGGGACTCCTACGAGCAGTACTTC. The chain is built from TRBV7-2 and TRBJ2-7, with 11 bases that match TRBD2. Germline-derived CDR1 and CDR2 are SGHTA and FQGNSA. The CDR3 is 18 residues long. J lost 0 bases, V lost 0 bases, and 7 bases had no gene match.

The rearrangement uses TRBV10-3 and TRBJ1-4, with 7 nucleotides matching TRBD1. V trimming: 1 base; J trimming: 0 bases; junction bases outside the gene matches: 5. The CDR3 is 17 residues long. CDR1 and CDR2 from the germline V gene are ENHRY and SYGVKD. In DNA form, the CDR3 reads TGTGCCATCAGTGAGTACCGGGACAGCACAACTAATGAAAAACTGTTTTTT. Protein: CAISEYRDSTTNEKLFF.

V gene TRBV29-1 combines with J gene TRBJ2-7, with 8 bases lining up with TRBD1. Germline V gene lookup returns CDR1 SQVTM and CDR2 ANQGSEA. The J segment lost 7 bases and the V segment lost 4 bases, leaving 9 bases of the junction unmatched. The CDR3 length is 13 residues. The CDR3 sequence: CSVVGTGHNEQYF. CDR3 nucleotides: TGCAGCGTTGTAGGGACAGGTCACAATGAGCAGTACTTC.

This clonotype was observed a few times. The CDR3 sequence: CSVELGGSYNEQFF. The CDR3 DNA reads as TGCAGCGTTGAATTGGGGGGCTCCTACAATGAGCAGTTCTTC. The rearrangement uses TRBV29-1 and TRBJ2-1, with D possibly being TRBD2 (6 bases). The germline V and J ends were trimmed by 2 bases and 0 bases, with 8 bases remaining between them. The CDR3 covers 14 residues. From germline, CDR1 is SQVTM and CDR2 ANQGSEA.

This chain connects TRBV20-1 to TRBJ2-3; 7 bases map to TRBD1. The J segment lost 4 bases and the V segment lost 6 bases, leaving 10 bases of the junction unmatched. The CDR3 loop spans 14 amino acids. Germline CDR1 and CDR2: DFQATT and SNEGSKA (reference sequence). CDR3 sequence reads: CSATTDRSADTQYF. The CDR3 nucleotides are TGCAGTGCAACCACGGACAGGAGCGCAGATACGCAGTATTTT.

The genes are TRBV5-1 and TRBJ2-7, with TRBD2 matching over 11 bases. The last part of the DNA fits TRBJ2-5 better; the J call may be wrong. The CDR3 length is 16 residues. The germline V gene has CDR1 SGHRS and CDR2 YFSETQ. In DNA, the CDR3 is TGCGCCAGCAGCTTGTCTAGCGGGGGGATACGAGAGACCCAGTACTTC. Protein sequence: CASSLSSGGIRETQYF.

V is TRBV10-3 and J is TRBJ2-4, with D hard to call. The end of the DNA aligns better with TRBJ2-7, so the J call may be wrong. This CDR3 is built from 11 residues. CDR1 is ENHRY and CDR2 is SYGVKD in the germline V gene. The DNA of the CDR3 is TGTGCCATCACCGACAAGTACGAGCAGTACTTC. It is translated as CAITDKYEQYF.

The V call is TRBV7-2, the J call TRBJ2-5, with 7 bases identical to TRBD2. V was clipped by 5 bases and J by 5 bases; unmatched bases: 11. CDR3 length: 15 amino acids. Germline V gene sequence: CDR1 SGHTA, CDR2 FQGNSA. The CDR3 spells CASSPGGSPVETQYF. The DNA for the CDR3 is TGTGCCAGCAGCCCCGGGGGGTCCCCAGTGGAGACCCAGTACTTC.

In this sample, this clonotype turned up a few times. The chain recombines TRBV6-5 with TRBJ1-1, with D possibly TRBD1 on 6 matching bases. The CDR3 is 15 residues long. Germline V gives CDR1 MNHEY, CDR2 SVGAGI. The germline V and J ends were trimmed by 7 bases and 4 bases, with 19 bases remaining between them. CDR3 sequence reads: CASTDGGGSGTEAFF. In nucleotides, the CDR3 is TGTGCCAGCACCGACGGCGGGGGCTCGGGCACTGAAGCTTTCTTT.

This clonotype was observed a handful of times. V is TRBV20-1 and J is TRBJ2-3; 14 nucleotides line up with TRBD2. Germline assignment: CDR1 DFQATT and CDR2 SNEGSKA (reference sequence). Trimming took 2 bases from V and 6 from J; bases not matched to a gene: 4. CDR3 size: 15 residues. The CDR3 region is CSARPGLAGDDTQYF. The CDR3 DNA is TGCAGTGCTAGACCGGGACTAGCGGGGGACGATACGCAGTATTTT.

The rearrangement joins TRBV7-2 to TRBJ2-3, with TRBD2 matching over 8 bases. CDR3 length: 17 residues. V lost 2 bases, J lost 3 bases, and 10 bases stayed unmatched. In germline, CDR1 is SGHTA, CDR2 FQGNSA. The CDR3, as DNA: TGTGCCAGCAGCTTAAATTACGGCGGGGGGCCGACAGATACGCAGTATTTT. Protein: CASSLNYGGGPTDTQYF.

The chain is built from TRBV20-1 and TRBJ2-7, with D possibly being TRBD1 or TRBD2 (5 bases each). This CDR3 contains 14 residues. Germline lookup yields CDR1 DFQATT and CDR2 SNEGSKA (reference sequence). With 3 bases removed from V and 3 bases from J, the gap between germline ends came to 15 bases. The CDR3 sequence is CSARRGESIYEQYF. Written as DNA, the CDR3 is TGCAGTGCTAGGAGGGGAGAAAGTATCTACGAGCAGTACTTC.

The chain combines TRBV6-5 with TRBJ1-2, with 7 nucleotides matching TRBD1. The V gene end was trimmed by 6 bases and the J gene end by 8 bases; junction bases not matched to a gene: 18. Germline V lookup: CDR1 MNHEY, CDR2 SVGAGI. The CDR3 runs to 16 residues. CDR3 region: CASSHGAGGQSKGYTF. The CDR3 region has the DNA TGTGCCAGCAGCCATGGGGCAGGGGGGCAGTCTAAGGGCTACACCTTC.

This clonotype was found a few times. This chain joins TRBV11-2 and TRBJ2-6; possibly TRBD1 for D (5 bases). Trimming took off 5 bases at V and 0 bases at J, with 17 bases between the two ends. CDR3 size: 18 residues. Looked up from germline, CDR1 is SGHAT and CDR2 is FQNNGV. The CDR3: CASSTGQGITSGANVLTF. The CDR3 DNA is TGTGCCAGCAGCACAGGACAAGGAATCACCTCTGGGGCCAACGTCCTGACTTTC.

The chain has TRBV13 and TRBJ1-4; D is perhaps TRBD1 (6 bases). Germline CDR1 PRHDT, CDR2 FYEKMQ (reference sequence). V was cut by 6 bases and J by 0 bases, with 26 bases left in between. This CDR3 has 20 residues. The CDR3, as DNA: TGTGCCAGCAGACCTTTTCTTGCAGGGGACGAGTCTGCAACTAATGAAAAACTGTTTTTT. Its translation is CASRPFLAGDESATNEKLFF.

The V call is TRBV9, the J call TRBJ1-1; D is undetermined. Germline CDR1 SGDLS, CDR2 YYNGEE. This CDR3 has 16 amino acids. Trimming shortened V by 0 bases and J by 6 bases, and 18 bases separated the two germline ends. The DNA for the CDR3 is TGTGCCAGCAGCGTAGTCGGCAGTCACCAGCGGCCTGAAGCTTTCTTT. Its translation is CASSVVGSHQRPEAFF.

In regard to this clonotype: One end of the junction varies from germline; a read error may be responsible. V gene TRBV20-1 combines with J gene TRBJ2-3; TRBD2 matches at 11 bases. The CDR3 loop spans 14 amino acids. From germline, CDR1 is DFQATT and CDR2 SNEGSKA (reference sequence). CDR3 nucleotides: TGCAGTGCCGCCGGGACTAGCGGAACAGATACGCTGTATTTT. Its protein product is CSAAGTSGTDTLYF.

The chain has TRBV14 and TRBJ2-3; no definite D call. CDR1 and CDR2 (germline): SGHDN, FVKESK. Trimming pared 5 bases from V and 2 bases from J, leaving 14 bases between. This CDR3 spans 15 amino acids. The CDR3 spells CASSWQTPSTDTQYF. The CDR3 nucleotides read TGTGCCAGCAGCTGGCAGACCCCCTCCACAGATACGCAGTATTTT.

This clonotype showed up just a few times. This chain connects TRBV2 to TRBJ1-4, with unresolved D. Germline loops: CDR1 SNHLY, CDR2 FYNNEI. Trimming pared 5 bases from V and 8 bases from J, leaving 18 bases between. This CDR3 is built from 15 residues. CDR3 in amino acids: CASSTQVISGEKLFF. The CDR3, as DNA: TGTGCCAGCAGTACCCAGGTTATTTCGGGAGAAAAACTGTTTTTT.

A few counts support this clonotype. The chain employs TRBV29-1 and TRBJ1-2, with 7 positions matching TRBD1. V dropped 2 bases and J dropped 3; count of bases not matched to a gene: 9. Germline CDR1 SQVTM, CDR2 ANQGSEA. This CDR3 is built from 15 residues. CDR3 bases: TGCAGCGTTGAACGATCAGGGGGAGAATACTATGGCTACACCTTC. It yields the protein CSVERSGGEYYGYTF.

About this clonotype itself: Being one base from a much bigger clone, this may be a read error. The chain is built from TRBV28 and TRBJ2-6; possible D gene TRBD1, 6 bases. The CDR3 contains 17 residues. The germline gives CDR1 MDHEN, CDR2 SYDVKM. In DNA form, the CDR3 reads TGTGCCTGCAGTTTCTTCACAGCAGGGGTGGGGGCCAACGTCCTGACTTTC. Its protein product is CACSFFTAGVGANVLTF. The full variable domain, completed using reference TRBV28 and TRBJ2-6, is DVKVTQSSRYLVKRTGEKVFLECVQDMDHENMFWYRQDPGLGLRLIYFSYDVKMKEKGDIPEGYSVSREKKERFSLILESASTNQTSMYLCACSFFTAGVGANVLTFGAGSRLTVL.

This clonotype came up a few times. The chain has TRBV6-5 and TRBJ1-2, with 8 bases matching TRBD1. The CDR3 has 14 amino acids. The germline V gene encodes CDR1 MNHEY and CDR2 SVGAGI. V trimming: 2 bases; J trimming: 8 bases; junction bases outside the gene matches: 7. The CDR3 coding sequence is TGTGCCAGCAGTTACACACAGGGGGGTAGAGGCTACACCTTC. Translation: CASSYTQGGRGYTF.

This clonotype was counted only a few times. The CDR3 DNA follows: TGCGCCAGCAGCCAACAGACAGGACCCTATGGCTACACCTTC. Encoded protein: CASSQQTGPYGYTF. The V call is TRBV4-3, the J call TRBJ1-2, with a weak D call TRBD1 (6 bases). The germline gives CDR1 LGHNA, CDR2 YSLEER. The CDR3 loop spans 14 amino acids. The V end was cut by 2 bases, the J end by 4 bases, with 11 bases between.

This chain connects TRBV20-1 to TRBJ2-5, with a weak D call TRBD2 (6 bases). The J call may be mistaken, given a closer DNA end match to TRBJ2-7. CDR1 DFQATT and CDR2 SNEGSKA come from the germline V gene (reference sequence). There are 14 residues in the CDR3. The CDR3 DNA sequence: TGCAGTGCTAGCAGTTCGTATGGCGGGAACGAGCAGTACTTC. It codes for CSASSSYGGNEQYF.

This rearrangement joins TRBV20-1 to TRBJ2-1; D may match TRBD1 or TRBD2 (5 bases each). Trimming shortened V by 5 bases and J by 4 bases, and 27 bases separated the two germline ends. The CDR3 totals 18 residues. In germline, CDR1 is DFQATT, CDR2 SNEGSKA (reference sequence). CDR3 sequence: CSAFTGTSLRAVYNEQFF. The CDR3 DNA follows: TGCAGTGCTTTTACCGGGACGTCTCTTCGCGCAGTTTACAATGAGCAGTTCTTC.